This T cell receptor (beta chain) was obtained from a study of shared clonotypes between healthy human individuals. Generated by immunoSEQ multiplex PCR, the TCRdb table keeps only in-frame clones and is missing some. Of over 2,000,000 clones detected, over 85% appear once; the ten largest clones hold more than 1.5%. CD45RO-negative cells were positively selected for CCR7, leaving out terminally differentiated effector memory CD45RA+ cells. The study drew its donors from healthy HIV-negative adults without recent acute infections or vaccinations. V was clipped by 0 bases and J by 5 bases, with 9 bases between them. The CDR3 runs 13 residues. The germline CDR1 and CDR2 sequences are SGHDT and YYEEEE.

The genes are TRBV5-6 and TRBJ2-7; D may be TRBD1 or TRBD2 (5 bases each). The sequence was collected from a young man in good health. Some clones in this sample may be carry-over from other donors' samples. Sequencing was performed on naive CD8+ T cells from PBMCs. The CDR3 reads CASSLGGSNEQYF. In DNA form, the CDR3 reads TGTGCCAGCAGCTTGGGGGGGTCGAACGAGCAGTACTTC.